Included here is one TCR beta chain sequence, with context. CDR3 length: 17 amino acids. The germline CDR1 and CDR2 sequences are SGDLS and YYNGEE. The V gene lost 3 bases and the J gene lost 0 bases, with 13 bases spanning the gap. TCRdb's table, derived via immunoSEQ multiplex PCR, lists solely in-frame clones and lacks some. The table shows approximately 110,000 clones, with 80% to 95% occurring only once. This sample is drawn from a study of T cells after somatic rescue of genetic block. Sequencing used peripheral blood mononuclear cells (PBMCs). The J gene is TRBJ2-6, the V gene TRBV9; the D gene is possibly TRBD1 (6 bases). The TCR was taken from a woman aged 18-29 years. DNA of the CDR3: TGTGCCAGCAGCGAGGGGGACACCCGCTCTGGGGCCAACGTCCTGACTTTC. This sequence encodes CASSEGDTRSGANVLTF.